Shown below are 9 T cell receptor beta chains from a single sample sequenced in a study of blood T cell repertoires in COVID-19. Some clones are missing from TCRdb's copy, which holds only in-frame ones; the method was immunoSEQ multiplex PCR. The sample consists of around 370,000 clones, roughly 91% of them appearing once. Sequenced sample: PBMCs or T cells enriched from blood (not recorded which). Receptor source: a woman aged 18-35 years who had recovered from COVID-19.

This clone occurred a few times. The rearrangement uses TRBV19 and TRBJ2-1; D possibly corresponds to TRBD2 (6 bases). V was pared by 1 base and J by 0 bases, with 13 bases between. The CDR3 sequence is 17 residues long. Per germline, CDR1 LNHDA and CDR2 SQIVND (reference sequence). CDR3 in DNA: TGTGCCAGTAGTATAGTGGAGGGAGAAGGCTCCTACAATGAGCAGTTCTTC. Amino acids: CASSIVEGEGSYNEQFF.

The CDR3 nucleotides are TGTGCCAGCAGTTTCCGGGACAGGGGGCCCACCGGGGAGCTGTTTTTT. This gives the protein CASSFRDRGPTGELFF. This chain connects TRBV28 to TRBJ2-2; the match to TRBD1 covers 12 bases. This CDR3 contains 16 residues. Germline values: CDR1 MDHEN, CDR2 SYDVKM. V lost 3 bases, J lost 4 bases, and 3 bases stayed unmatched.

V gene TRBV5-1 combines with J gene TRBJ1-2; D may be TRBD1 (5 bases). CDR3 length: 14 residues. The ends were cut back, 8 bases at V and 8 bases at J, with 22 bases in the middle. Per the germline V gene, CDR1 is SGHRS and CDR2 is YFSETQ. The CDR3: CASSEVQGQGGYTF. DNA for the CDR3: TGCGCCAGTTCCGAAGTGCAGGGTCAAGGGGGCTACACCTTC.

The chain combines TRBV6-5 with TRBJ2-3; D is perhaps TRBD1 (5 bases). Trimming took off 4 bases at V and 1 base at J, with 12 bases between the two ends. Germline V gene sequence: CDR1 MNHEY, CDR2 SVGAGI. This CDR3 comprises 15 residues. In DNA, the CDR3 is TGTGCCAGCAGTTCCAGACAGCGCGGCACAGATACGCAGTATTTT. Translating gives CASSSRQRGTDTQYF.

As for this clone: This CDR3 is also generated by other DNA sequences in the sample. The rearrangement joins TRBV18 to TRBJ2-7; 12 positions agree with TRBD1. The germline V gene has CDR1 KGHSH and CDR2 LQKENI. The length of the CDR3 is 15 residues. V was clipped by 2 bases and J by 4 bases; unmatched bases: 3. CDR3 sequence: CASSPGTGGSYEQYF. The CDR3 DNA is TGTGCCAGCTCACCAGGGACAGGGGGCTCGTACGAGCAGTACTTC.

V usage is TRBV9 and J usage is TRBJ1-6; 7 nucleotides match TRBD1. The V gene end was trimmed by 4 bases and the J gene end by 5 bases; junction bases not matched to a gene: 6. CDR1 and CDR2 (germline): SGDLS, YYNGEE. This CDR3 has 15 residues. The chain's CDR3 is CASSPGTENNSPLHF. The DNA of the CDR3 is TGTGCCAGCAGCCCCGGGACAGAGAATAATTCACCCCTCCACTTT.

V and J are TRBV29-1 and TRBJ1-1; D unclear. This CDR3 contains 14 residues. Germline V lookup: CDR1 SQVTM, CDR2 ANQGSEA. Trimming took 6 bases from V and 1 from J, leaving 15 bases between them. For the CDR3, the DNA is TGCAGCGTCGGGGAAGGACTCAAGAACACTGAAGCTTTCTTT. This encodes CSVGEGLKNTEAFF.

The rearrangement joins TRBV11-3 to TRBJ2-7; 7 bases agree with TRBD2. The germline V gene has CDR1 SGHNT and CDR2 YENEEA. The CDR3 has 16 amino acids. V shed 1 base, J shed 0 bases, and the junction held 6 bases outside the gene matches. Written as DNA, the CDR3 is TGTGCCAGCAGCTTAGCTCCCGGGGGGAGCTCCTACGAGCAGTACTTC. It translates to CASSLAPGGSSYEQYF.

The CDR3 DNA reads as TGTGCCAGCAGCCAATCGGACAGGGTAAAAGAAAAACTGTTTTTT. Its protein product is CASSQSDRVKEKLFF. The chain joins TRBV3-1 (or the pseudogene TRBV3-2) to TRBJ1-4, with 8 bases lining up with TRBD1. Germline CDR1 reads LGHDT; CDR2 reads YNNKEL (reference sequence). The CDR3 contains 15 residues. The ends lost 2 bases at V and 8 bases at J; junction bases unmatched: 7.